The 22 T cell receptor beta chains below come from one sample, sequenced in a study of blood T cells in healthy people across ages. Next came a second PCR, run for roughly 6 to 11 cycles, which used a sample-barcoded 5' primer along with a J-beta primer mix. Using its own MiXCR run on the 5' RACE reads, TCRdb lists one record per CDR3 protein. This sample has about 800,000 distinct CDR3 sequences; about half occur once, and the top ten carry roughly 18%. Sequenced material: blood. The receptors shown here come from a man older than 75 in good health.

The genes are TRBV29-1 and TRBJ1-1; 8 bases fit TRBD1. Germline-derived CDR1 and CDR2 are SQVTM and ANQGSEA. V lost 7 bases and J lost 4; bases outside the gene matches: 8. This CDR3 contains 13 residues. Here the CDR3 DNA reads TGCAGCGCCACTCAGGGGGCGCGCACTGAAGCTTTCTTT. It is translated as CSATQGARTEAFF.

The chain links TRBV6-2 or TRBV6-3 to TRBJ1-5; unclear D gene. Per germline, CDR1 MNHEY and CDR2 SVGEGT. Trimming removed 5 bases at V and 4 bases at J, with 6 bases between. The CDR3 loop spans 12 amino acids. CDR3: CASSRTNQPQHF. The CDR3 DNA reads TGTGCCAGCAGTCGAACGAATCAGCCCCAGCATTTT.

J is TRBJ2-3 and V is TRBV7-3; TRBD1 matches at 7 bases. This CDR3 region has 16 residues. V was pared by 5 bases and J by 6 bases, with 14 bases of the junction left unmatched. Germline V CDR1 and CDR2: SGHTA, FQGTGA. CDR3 bases: TGTGCCAGCAGCCCCCAAGGACAGGAGGCAAGCGATACGCAGTATTTT. Its translation: CASSPQGQEASDTQYF.

The rearrangement links TRBV12-3 or TRBV12-4 to TRBJ2-3; 8 positions match TRBD2. J was trimmed by 4 bases and V by 7 bases; bases with no gene match: 7. The CDR3 consists of 14 residues. The CDR3 DNA reads TGTGCCAGCACCTACAGCGGGAGAGCAGATACGCAGTATTTT. Protein product: CASTYSGRADTQYF.

A remark on this clonotype: It may be a read error: a sequence one base away is much more abundant. V gene TRBV7-2 combines with J gene TRBJ2-7; D perhaps matches TRBD2 (6 bases). The CDR3 loop spans 15 amino acids. V lost 6 bases to trimming and J lost 2 bases, with 17 bases between them. In germline, CDR1 is SGHTA, CDR2 FQGNSA. The CDR3 coding sequence is TGTGCCAGCAGTCCAAACGGGAGTTATACCTACGAGCAGTACTTC. Its protein is CASSPNGSYTYEQYF.

This chain connects TRBV5-1 to TRBJ2-4; D unresolved. Per germline, CDR1 SGHRS and CDR2 YFSETQ. The germline V and J ends were trimmed by 0 bases and 4 bases, with 8 bases remaining between them. The CDR3 length is 14 residues. The chain's CDR3 is CASSLEEWKNIQYF. In DNA form, the CDR3 reads TGCGCCAGCAGCTTGGAGGAATGGAAAAACATTCAGTACTTC.

This clonotype was counted a few times. The V call is TRBV5-1, the J call TRBJ2-4; tentatively, D is TRBD2 (6 bases). V was cut by 5 bases and J by 6 bases, with 18 bases left in between. CDR3 length: 15 residues. CDR1 and CDR2 (germline): SGHRS, YFSETQ. This CDR3 reads CASRVNRESRNIQYF. The CDR3 nucleotides are TGCGCCAGCAGGGTGAATCGGGAGTCGAGAAACATTCAGTACTTC.

The rearrangement joins TRBV7-2 to TRBJ1-3; D perhaps matches TRBD1 (5 bases). Germline CDR1 reads SGHTA; CDR2 reads FQGNSA. The CDR3 covers 17 residues. The V and J ends lost 4 bases and 0 bases respectively, with 16 bases between them. DNA of the CDR3: TGTGCCAGCAGCTCGCTTGGGACGGGATTCTCTGGAAACACCATATATTTT. It translates to CASSSLGTGFSGNTIYF.

This clonotype was found many times. V and J are TRBV20-1 and TRBJ2-7, with 9 bases matching TRBD2. This CDR3 region has 13 residues. The V and J ends lost 5 bases and 5 bases, in that order; junction bases with no gene match: 7. CDR1 and CDR2 from the germline V gene are DFQATT and SNEGSKA (reference sequence). As DNA, the CDR3 is TGCAGTGCTTCCCCCGGCGGGGGGGACGAGCAGTACTTC. As protein: CSASPGGGDEQYF.

Worth noting for this clonotype: The junction departs from the called germline gene at one end, perhaps through a read error. This chain joins TRBV11-3 and TRBJ2-1, with a tentative D call TRBD2 (6 bases). CDR3 size: 14 residues. CDR1 and CDR2 from the germline V gene are SGHNT and YENEEA. The CDR3 loop is CASNRRDGAVEQCF. CDR3 sequence (DNA): TGTGCCAGCAACCGGAGGGACGGTGCTGTTGAGCAGTGCTTC.

As concerns this clonotype: A much larger clone is a single base away; this may be a read error. This chain links TRBV2 with TRBJ2-1; D unclear. The tail of the sequence fits TRBJ2-7 better, so the J call may be wrong. The CDR3 is 13 amino acids. Germline V gene lookup returns CDR1 SNHLY and CDR2 FYNNEI. The CDR3 coding sequence is TGTGCCAGCAGCCCTCTCTCCTACAATGAGCAGTACTTC. This translates into CASSPLSYNEQYF.

This clonotype has just one count. The chain combines TRBV10-2 with TRBJ2-7; no clear D. CDR3 length: 14 residues. From germline, CDR1 is WSHSY and CDR2 SAAADI. The V end was cut by 6 bases, the J end by 0 bases, with 12 bases between. The CDR3 DNA reads TGCGCCAGCAGGGAGCAGGTTCCCTCCTACGAGCAGTACTTC. This codes for CASREQVPSYEQYF.

This chain joins TRBV9 and TRBJ2-3; 13 bases fit TRBD2. J was trimmed by 4 bases and V by 4 bases; bases with no gene match: 6. Germline V gene data show CDR1 as SGDLS and CDR2 as YYNGEE. CDR3 length: 16 amino acids. The CDR3 sequence is CASSMRLAGGADTQYF. The DNA of the CDR3 is TGTGCCAGCAGCATGAGACTAGCGGGGGGCGCAGATACGCAGTATTTT.

This chain links TRBV6-6 with TRBJ2-3, with 9 bases matching TRBD2. The CDR3 loop spans 15 amino acids. Germline assignment: CDR1 MNHNY and CDR2 SVGAGI (reference sequence). Losses at the gene ends were 2 bases for V and 5 bases for J; bases not matched to a gene: 5. CDR3 loop: CASSYSGGLGDTQYF. The CDR3 DNA is TGTGCCAGCAGTTACAGCGGGGGGCTAGGAGATACGCAGTATTTT.

This chain connects TRBV20-1 to TRBJ1-1; D gene ambiguous. The CDR3 is 13 residues long. The germline V and J ends were trimmed by 5 bases and 0 bases, with 10 bases remaining between them. Germline values: CDR1 DFQATT, CDR2 SNEGSKA (reference sequence). CDR3 sequence reads: CSASTFMNTEAFF. The CDR3 DNA reads TGCAGTGCTTCGACATTTATGAACACTGAAGCTTTCTTT.

This clonotype was found a few times. The J gene is TRBJ2-1, the V gene TRBV7-8, with 8 bases fitting TRBD2. V shed 3 bases and J 3 bases; nucleotides not matched to a gene: 4. The CDR3 spans 15 residues. Germline loops: CDR1 SGHVS, CDR2 FQNEAQ. CDR3 in DNA: TGTGCCAGCAGCTTGGCTCTAGCGGGCTACAATGAGCAGTTCTTC. Protein sequence: CASSLALAGYNEQFF.

This clonotype was counted only a few times. The chain is built from TRBV6-2 or TRBV6-3 and TRBJ2-1; D remains ambiguous. Trimming pared 6 bases from V and 7 bases from J, leaving 22 bases between. In germline, CDR1 is MNHEY, CDR2 SVGEGT. The CDR3 is made up of 16 amino acids. The DNA for the CDR3 is TGTGCCAGCAGGCCCCCGCAGCCCCGGTTCGTAAATGAGCAGTTCTTC. Amino acids: CASRPPQPRFVNEQFF.

This chain's CDR3 is CASSVDSGKTDTQYF. The CDR3 DNA reads TGTGCCAGCAGCGTCGATAGCGGAAAAACAGATACGCAGTATTTT. The rearrangement links TRBV9 to TRBJ2-3, with a weak D call TRBD2 (6 bases). V gave up 2 bases and J gave up 3 bases, with 13 bases separating them. This CDR3 spans 15 amino acids. The germline gives CDR1 SGDLS, CDR2 YYNGEE.

The V gene is TRBV7-3, the J gene TRBJ2-1; D is tentatively TRBD1 or TRBD2 (6 bases each). This CDR3 has 16 amino acids. V lost 1 base to trimming and J lost 4 bases, with 14 bases between them. Germline CDR1 SGHTA, CDR2 FQGTGA. The CDR3 sequence is CASSLSTRGAYNEQFF. The CDR3 bases are TGTGCCAGCAGCTTAAGTACAAGGGGGGCTTACAATGAGCAGTTCTTC.

The J gene is TRBJ2-1, the V gene TRBV9; 7 bases align to TRBD1. V shed 3 bases, J shed 2 bases, and the junction held 5 bases outside the gene matches. The CDR3 consists of 15 residues. Germline CDR1 and CDR2: SGDLS and YYNGEE. DNA for the CDR3: TGTGCCAGCAGCGACAGGGGAGCCCCCTACAATGAGCAGTTCTTC. This sequence encodes CASSDRGAPYNEQFF.

About this clonotype: The junction shows a germline mismatch at one end, possibly a read error. The chain links TRBV29-1 to TRBJ2-1; maybe TRBD1 (6 bases). The germline gives CDR1 SQVTM, CDR2 ANQGSEA. The CDR3 is made up of 12 amino acids. The CDR3 coding sequence is TGCAGCGTAGAAGGGACACTTAATGAGCAGTTCTTC. Encoded protein: CSVEGTLNEQFF.

This clonotype has ten or more counts. The chain recombines TRBV7-6 with TRBJ2-3; 7 bases are shared with TRBD1. The CDR3 length is 15 residues. The germline CDR1 and CDR2 sequences are SGHVS and FNYEAQ. With V trimmed by 3 bases and J by 6 bases, 9 bases remained unmatched. The CDR3 sequence is CASSFDRAPRDTQYF. For the CDR3, the DNA is TGTGCCAGCAGCTTTGACAGGGCCCCTCGGGATACGCAGTATTTT.